The following is a T cell receptor beta chain sequence with its context. Its binding antigen is unknown. Per-base qualities were not stored, and no clone one base away is much larger. Libraries came from PCR. The run used an Illumina HiSeq 2500. TCR library preparation used molecular barcoding, with unique molecular identifiers applied to normalize quantification of the TCRbeta repertoire. The public reads were run again by TCRdb, first through fastp at Q25 and then through MiXCR, and only productive beta chains were kept. Identical CDR3 proteins give one entry, which carries the most common genes and DNA. Recorded for this sample are roughly 590,000 distinct CDR3 sequences; approximately 16% of them occurred a single time. Of the sample, approximately 1% falls within the top ten clones. The data were obtained in a study of T-cell reconstitution after alpha-beta-depleted transplantation in children (dated by TCRdb to about 2016). A note on the overall study: The study quantitatively tracked T-cell immune reconstitution after TCRalphabeta/CD19-depleted allogeneic hematopoietic cell transplantation in children using TCR repertoire profiling.

For CDR1 and CDR2, the germline V gene (reference sequence) lists SSHAT and FNYEAQ. From V the trimming removes 5 bases and from J it removes 3 bases, while the gene matches leave 9 bases of the junction unaccounted for. Inclusive of the bounding cysteine and phenylalanine, the CDR3 is 16 residues long. This entry keeps only the CDR3 DNA: 48 bases, framed from base 1. The receptor was derived from a human donor who donated a stem cell graft to a child with acute myeloid leukemia. The sequence joins TRBV7-7 to TRBJ2-2; 7 central nucleotides agree with TRBD2. The input for sequencing was PBMCs from the stem cell graft donor, taken from the stem cell graft. The DNA reads TGTGCCAGCAGCCAATTGGGAGGGATGGACACCGGGGAGCTGTTTTTT. It encodes CASSQLGGMDTGELFF.